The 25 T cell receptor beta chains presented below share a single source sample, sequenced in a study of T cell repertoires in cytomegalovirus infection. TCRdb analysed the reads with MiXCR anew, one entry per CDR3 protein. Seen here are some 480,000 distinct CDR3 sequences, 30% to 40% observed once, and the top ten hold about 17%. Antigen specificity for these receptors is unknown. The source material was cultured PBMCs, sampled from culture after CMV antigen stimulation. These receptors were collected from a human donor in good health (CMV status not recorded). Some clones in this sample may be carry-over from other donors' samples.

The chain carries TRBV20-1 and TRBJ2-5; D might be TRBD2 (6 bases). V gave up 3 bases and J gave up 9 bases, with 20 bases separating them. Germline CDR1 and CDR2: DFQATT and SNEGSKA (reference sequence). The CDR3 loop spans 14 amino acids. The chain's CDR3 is CSASEPLVGEAQYF. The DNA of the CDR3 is TGCAGTGCTAGTGAACCCCTCGTCGGGGAGGCCCAGTACTTC.

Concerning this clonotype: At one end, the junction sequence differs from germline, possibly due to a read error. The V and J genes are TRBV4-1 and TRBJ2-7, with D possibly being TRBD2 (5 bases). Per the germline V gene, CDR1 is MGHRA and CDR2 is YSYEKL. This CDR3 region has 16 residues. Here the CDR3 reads CASRQVPGLSSHEQYF. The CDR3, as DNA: TGCGCCAGCAGGCAAGTTCCGGGGTTAAGCTCCCACGAGCAGTACTTC.

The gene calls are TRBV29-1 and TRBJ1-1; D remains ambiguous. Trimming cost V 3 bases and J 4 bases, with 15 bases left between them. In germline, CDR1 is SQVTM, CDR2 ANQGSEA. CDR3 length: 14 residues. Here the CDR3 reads CSVDESGLTTEAFF. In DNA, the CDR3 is TGCAGCGTTGACGAAAGTGGACTCACCACTGAAGCTTTCTTT.

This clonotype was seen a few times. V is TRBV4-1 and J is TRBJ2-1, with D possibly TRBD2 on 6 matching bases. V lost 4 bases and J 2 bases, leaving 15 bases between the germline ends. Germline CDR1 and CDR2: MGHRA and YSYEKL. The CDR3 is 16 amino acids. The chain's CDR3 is CASSLNLAETYNEQFF. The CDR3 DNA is TGCGCCAGCAGCCTAAACTTAGCGGAGACCTACAATGAGCAGTTCTTC.

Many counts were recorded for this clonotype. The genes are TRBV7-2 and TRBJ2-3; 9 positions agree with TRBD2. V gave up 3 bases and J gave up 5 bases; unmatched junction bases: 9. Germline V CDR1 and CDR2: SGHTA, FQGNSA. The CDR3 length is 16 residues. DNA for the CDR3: TGTGCCAGCAGCTTCCCGCCTAGCGGGAATTTAGATACGCAGTATTTT. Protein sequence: CASSFPPSGNLDTQYF.

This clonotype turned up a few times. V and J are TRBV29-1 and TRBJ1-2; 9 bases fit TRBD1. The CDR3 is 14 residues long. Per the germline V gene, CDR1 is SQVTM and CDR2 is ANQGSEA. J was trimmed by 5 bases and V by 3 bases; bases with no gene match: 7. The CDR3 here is CSVEIEGQGYGYTF. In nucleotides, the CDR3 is TGCAGCGTTGAGATAGAAGGACAGGGGTATGGCTACACCTTC.

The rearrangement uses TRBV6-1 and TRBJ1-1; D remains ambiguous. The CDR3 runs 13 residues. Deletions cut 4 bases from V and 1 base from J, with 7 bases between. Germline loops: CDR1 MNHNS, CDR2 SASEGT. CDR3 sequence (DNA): TGTGCCAGCAGTGCACAGTCGAACACTGAAGCTTTCTTT. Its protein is CASSAQSNTEAFF.

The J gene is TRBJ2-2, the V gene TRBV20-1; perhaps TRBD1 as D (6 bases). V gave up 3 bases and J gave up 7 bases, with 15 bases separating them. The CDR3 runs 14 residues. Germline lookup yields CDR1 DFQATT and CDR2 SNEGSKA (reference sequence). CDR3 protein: CSARVDRLIGELFF. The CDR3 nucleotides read TGCAGTGCTAGGGTTGACAGGTTGATCGGGGAGCTGTTTTTT.

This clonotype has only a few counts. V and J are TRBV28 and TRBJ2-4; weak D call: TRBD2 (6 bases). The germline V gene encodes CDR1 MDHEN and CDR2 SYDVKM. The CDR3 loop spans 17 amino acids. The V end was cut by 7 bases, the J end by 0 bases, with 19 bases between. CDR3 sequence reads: CASTLTRDFVAKNIQYF. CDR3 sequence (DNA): TGTGCCAGCACCCTGACTCGGGACTTCGTAGCCAAAAACATTCAGTACTTC.

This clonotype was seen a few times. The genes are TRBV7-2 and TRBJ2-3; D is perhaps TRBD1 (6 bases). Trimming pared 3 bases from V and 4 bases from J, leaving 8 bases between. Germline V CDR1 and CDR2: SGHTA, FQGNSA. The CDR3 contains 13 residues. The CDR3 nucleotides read TGTGCCAGCAGCTTCAACAGGGCAGATACGCAGTATTTT. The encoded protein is CASSFNRADTQYF.

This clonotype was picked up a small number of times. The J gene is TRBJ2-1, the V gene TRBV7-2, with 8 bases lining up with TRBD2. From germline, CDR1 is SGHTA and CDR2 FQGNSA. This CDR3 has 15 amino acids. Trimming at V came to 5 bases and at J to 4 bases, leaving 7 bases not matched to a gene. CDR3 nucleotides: TGTGCCAGCAGCCCGATAGCGGGAATTTACAATGAGCAGTTCTTC. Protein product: CASSPIAGIYNEQFF.

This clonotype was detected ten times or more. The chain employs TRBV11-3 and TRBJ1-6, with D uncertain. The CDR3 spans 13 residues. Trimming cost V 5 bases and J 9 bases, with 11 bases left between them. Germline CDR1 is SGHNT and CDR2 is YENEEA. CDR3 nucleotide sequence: TGTGCCAGCAGCAGCAACAGCTTTTCACCCCTCCACTTT. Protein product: CASSSNSFSPLHF.

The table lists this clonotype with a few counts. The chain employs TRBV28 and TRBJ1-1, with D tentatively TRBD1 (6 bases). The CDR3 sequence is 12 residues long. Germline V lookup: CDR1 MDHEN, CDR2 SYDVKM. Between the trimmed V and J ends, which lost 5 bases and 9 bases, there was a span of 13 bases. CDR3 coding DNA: TGTGCCAGCAGTCCCCCCAGGGACAAAGCTTTCTTT. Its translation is CASSPPRDKAFF.

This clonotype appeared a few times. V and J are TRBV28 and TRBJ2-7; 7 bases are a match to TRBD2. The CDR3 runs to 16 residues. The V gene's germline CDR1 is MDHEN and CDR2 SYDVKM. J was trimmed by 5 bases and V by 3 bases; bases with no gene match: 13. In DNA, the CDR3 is TGTGCCAGCAGTTTTAGGAGGGCGGGAGCCGGCGACGAGCAGTACGTC. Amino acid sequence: CASSFRRAGAGDEQYV.

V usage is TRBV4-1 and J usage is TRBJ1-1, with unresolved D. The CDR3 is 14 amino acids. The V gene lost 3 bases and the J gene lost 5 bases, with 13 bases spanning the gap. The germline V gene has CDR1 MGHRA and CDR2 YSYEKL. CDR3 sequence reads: CASSQGNLRTEAFF. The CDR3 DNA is TGCGCCAGCAGCCAGGGGAACCTGAGGACTGAAGCTTTCTTT.

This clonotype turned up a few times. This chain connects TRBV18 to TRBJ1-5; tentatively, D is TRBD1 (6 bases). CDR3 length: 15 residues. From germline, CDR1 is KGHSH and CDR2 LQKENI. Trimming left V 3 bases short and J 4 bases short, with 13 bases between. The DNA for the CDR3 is TGTGCCAGCTCACCGACGGACAGCCCTAATCAGCCCCAGCATTTT. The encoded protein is CASSPTDSPNQPQHF.

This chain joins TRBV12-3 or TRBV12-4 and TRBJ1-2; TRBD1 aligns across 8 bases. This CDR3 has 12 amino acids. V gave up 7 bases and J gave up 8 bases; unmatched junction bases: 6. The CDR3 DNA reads TGTGCCAGCAACCAGGGGGCTGGGGGCTACACCTTC. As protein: CASNQGAGGYTF.

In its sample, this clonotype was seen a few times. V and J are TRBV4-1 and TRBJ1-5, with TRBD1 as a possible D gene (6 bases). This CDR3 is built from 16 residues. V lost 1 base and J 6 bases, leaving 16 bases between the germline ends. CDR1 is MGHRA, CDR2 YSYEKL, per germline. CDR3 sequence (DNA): TGCGCCAGCAGCCAAGGTGGGGGGCGGACGTTTCAGCCCCAGCATTTT. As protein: CASSQGGGRTFQPQHF.

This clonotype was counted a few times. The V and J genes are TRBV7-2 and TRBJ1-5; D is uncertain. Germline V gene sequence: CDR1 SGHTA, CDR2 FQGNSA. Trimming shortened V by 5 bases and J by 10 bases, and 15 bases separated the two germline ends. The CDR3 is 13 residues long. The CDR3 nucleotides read TGTGCCAGCAGCGCGGCCCCTTACGAACCCCAGCATTTT. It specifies CASSAAPYEPQHF.

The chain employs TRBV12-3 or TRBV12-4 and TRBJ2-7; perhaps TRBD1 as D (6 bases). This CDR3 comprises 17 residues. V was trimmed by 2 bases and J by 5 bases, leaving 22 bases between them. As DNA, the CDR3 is TGTGCCAGCAGTTTAAGGGGACCGGGACATTTACGCCACGAGCAGTACGTC. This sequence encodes CASSLRGPGHLRHEQYV.

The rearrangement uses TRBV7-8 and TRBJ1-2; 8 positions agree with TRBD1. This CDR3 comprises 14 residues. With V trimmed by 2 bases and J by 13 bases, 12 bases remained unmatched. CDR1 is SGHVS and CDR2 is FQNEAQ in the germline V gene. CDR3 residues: CASSLIAGQEASTF. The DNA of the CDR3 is TGTGCCAGCAGCTTAATCGCGGGACAGGAGGCCAGCACCTTC.

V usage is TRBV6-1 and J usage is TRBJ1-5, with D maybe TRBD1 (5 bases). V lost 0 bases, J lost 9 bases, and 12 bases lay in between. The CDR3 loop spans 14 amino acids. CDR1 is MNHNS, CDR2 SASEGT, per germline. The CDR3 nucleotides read TGTGCCAGCAGTGAAGCATTCGGGGGGGTGCCCCAGCATTTT. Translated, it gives CASSEAFGGVPQHF.

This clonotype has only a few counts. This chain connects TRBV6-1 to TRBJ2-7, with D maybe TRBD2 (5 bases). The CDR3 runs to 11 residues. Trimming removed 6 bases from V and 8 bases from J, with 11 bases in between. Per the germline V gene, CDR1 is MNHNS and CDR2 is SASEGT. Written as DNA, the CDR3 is TGTGCCAGCAGCGAGGACTTACAGCAGTACGTC. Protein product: CASSEDLQQYV.

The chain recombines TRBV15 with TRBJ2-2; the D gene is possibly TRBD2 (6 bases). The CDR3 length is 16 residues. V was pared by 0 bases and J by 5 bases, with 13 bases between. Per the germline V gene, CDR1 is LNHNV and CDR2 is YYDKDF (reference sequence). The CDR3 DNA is TGTGCCACCAGCAGAGATCTCGGCGGGGTTACCGGGGAGCTGTTTTTT. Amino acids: CATSRDLGGVTGELFF.

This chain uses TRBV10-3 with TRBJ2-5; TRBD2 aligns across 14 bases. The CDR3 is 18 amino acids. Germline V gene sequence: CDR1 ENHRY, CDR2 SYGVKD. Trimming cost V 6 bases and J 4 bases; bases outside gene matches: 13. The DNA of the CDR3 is TGTGCCATCAGCCTCGGGGGACTAGCGGGAGTCCCAAGAGAGACCCAGTACTTC. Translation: CAISLGGLAGVPRETQYF.